The clone carrying this TCR beta chain was found a few times. V lost 0 bases to trimming and J lost 3 bases; unmatched junction nucleotides: 11. The CDR3 is made up of 18 amino acids. Germline CDR1 and CDR2: SGDLS and YYNGEE. The data belong to a study of OX40 agonist ivuxolimab in advanced cancers. The data were produced by immunoSEQ multiplex PCR, yet TCRdb's version contains in-frame clones alone and is incomplete. The sample shows nearly 85,000 clones, 80% to 90% of them seen only once. V is TRBV9 and J is TRBJ2-5; 10 nucleotides line up with TRBD2. This receptor was obtained from an adult with an advanced solid tumor such as melanoma, head and neck, liver or kidney cancer. Sequenced material: CD4+ or CD8+ T cells sorted from blood, taken in a trial of the OX40 agonist ivuxolimab. CDR3 loop: CASSVGYKSGGGKETQYF. CDR3 bases: TGTGCCAGCAGCGTAGGGTATAAGAGCGGGGGGGGGAAAGAGACCCAGTACTTC.